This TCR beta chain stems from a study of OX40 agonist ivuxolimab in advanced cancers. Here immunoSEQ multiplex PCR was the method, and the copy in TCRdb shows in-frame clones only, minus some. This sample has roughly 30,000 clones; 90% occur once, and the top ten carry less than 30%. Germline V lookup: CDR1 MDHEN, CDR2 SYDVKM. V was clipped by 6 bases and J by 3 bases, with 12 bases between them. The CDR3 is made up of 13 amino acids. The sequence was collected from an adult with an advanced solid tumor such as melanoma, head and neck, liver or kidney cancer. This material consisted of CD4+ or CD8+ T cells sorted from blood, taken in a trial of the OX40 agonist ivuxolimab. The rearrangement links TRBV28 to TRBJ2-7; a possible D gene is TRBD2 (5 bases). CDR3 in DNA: TGTGCCAGCAGCTTCTTCGGGGTCTACGAGCAGTACTTC. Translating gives CASSFFGVYEQYF.